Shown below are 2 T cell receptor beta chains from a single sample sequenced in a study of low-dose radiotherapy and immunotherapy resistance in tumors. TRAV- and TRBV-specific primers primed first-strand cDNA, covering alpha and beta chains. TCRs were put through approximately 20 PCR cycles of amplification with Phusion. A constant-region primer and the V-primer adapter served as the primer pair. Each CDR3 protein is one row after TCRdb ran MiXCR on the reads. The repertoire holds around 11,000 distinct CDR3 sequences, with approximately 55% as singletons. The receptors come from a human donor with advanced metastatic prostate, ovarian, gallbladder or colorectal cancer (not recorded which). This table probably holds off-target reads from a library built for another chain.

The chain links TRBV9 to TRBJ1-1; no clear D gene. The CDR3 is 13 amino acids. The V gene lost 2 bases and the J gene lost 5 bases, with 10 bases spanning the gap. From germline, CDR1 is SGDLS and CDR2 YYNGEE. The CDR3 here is CASSVLAGTEAFF. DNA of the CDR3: TGTGCCAGCAGCGTTCTCGCGGGGACTGAAGCTTTCTTT.

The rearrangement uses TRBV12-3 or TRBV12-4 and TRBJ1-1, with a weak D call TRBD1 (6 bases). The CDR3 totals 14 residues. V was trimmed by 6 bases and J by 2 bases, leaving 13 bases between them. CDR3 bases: TGTGCCAGCAGCCACAGGGACCCTAACACTGAAGCTTTCTTT. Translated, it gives CASSHRDPNTEAFF.